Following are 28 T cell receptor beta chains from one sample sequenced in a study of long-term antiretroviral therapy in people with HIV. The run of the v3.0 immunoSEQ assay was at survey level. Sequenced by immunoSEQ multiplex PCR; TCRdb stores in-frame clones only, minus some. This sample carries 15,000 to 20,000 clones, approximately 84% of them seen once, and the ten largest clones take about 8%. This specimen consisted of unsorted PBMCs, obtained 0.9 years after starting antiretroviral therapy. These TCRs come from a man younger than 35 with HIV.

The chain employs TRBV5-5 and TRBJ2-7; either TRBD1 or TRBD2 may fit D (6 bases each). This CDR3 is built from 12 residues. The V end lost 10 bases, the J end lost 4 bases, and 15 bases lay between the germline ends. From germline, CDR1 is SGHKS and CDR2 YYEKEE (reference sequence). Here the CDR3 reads CAGGSGAYEQYF. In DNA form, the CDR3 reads TGTGCCGGAGGGTCAGGGGCTTACGAGCAGTACTTC.

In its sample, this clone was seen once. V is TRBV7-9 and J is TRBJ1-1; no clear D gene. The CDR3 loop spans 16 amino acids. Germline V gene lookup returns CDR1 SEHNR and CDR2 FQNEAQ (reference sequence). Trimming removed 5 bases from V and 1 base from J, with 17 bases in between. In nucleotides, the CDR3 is TGTGCCAGCAGCATATTAGGAGGGTCCGGGAACACTGAAGCTTTCTTT. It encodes CASSILGGSGNTEAFF.

The CDR3 loop is CASSPFITQYF. Written as DNA, the CDR3 is TGTGCCAGCAGCCCATTTATTACGCAGTATTTT. This chain joins TRBV2 and TRBJ2-3; D not certain. V lost 6 bases to trimming and J lost 8 bases, with 9 bases between them. The CDR3 length is 11 residues. Germline CDR1 is SNHLY and CDR2 is FYNNEI.

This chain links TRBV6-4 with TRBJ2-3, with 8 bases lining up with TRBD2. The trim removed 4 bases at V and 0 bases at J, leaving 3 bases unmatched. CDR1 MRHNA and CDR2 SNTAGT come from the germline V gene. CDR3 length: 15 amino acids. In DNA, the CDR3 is TGTGCCAGCAGTGCGAGCGGGGGCAGCACAGATACGCAGTATTTT. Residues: CASSASGGSTDTQYF.

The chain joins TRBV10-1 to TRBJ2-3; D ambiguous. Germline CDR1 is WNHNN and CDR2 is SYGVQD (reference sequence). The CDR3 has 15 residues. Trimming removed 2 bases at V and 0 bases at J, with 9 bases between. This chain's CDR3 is CASSEGSRSTDTQYF. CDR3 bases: TGCGCCAGCAGTGAGGGTAGCCGCAGCACAGATACGCAGTATTTT.

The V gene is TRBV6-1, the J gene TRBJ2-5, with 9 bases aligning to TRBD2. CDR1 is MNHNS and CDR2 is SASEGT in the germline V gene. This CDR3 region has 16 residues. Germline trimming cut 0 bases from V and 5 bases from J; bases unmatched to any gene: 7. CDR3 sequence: CASSEALAGGTETQYF. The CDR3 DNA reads TGTGCCAGCAGTGAAGCGCTTGCGGGGGGGACGGAGACCCAGTACTTC.

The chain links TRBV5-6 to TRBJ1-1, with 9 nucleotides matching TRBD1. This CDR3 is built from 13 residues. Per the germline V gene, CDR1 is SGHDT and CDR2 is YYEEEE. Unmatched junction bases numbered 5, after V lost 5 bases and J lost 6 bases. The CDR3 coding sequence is TGTGCCAGCAGGGGGACAGGGCAGGCTGAAGCTTTCTTT. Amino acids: CASRGTGQAEAFF. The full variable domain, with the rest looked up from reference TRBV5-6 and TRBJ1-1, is DAGVTQSPTHLIKTRGQQVTLRCSPKSGHDTVSWYQQALGQGPQFIFQYYEEEERQRGNFPDRFSGHQFPNYSSELNVNALLLGDSALYLCASRGTGQAEAFFGQGTRLTVV.

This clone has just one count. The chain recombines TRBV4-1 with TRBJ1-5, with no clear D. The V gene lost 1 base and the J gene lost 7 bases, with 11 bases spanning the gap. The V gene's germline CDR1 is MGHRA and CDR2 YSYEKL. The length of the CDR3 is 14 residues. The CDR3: CASSQVQVGQPQHF. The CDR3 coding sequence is TGCGCCAGCAGCCAAGTCCAGGTTGGCCAGCCCCAGCATTTT.

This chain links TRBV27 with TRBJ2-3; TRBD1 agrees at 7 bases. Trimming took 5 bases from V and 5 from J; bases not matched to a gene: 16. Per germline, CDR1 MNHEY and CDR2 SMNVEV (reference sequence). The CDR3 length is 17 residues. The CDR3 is CASSPETGRGIKDTQYF. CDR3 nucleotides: TGTGCCAGCAGTCCCGAGACAGGGAGAGGGATCAAAGATACGCAGTATTTT.

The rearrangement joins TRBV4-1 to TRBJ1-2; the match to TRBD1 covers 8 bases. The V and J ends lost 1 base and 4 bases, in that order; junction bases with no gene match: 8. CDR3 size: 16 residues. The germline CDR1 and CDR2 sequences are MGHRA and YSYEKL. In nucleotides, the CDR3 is TGCGCCAGCAGCCAAGTTAAACAGGGGGGTAGCTATGGCTACACCTTC. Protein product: CASSQVKQGGSYGYTF.

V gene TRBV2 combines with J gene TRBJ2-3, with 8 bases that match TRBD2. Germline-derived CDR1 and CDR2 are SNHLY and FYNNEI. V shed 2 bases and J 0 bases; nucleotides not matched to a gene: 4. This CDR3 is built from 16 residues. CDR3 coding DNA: TGTGCCAGCAGTGAATCCATAGCGGGGAGCACAGATACGCAGTATTTT. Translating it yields CASSESIAGSTDTQYF.

CDR3 protein: CASSLACDRGFCTGELFF. In DNA, the CDR3 is TGTGCCAGCAGCTTAGCTTGCGACAGGGGGTTCTGCACCGGGGAGCTGTTTTTT. V is TRBV7-2 and J is TRBJ2-2, with 9 bases that match TRBD1. V was clipped by 0 bases and J by 4 bases; unmatched bases: 9. The CDR3 is made up of 18 amino acids. Germline V gene lookup returns CDR1 SGHTA and CDR2 FQGNSA.

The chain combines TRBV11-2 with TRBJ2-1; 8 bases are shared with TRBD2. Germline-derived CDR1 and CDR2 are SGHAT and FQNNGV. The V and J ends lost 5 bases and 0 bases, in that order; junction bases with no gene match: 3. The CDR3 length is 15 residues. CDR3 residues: CASSRGGSSYNEQFF. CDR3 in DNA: TGTGCCAGCAGCCGGGGGGGAAGCTCCTACAATGAGCAGTTCTTC. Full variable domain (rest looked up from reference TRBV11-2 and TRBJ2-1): EAGVAQSPRYKIIEKRQSVAFWCNPISGHATLYWYQQILGQGPKLLIQFQNNGVVDDSQLPKDRFSAERLKGVDSTLKIQPAKLEDSAVYLCASSRGGSSYNEQFFGPGTRLTVL.

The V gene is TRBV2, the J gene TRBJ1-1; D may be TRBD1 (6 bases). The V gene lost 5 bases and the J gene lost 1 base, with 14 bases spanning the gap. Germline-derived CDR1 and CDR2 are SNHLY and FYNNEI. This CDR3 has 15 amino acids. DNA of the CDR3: TGTGCCAGCAGTCCACAGGGCCCGGCGAACACTGAAGCTTTCTTT. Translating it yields CASSPQGPANTEAFF.

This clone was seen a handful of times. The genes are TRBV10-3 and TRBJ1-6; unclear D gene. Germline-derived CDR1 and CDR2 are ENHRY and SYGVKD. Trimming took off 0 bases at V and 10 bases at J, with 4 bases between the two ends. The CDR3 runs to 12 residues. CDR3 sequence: CAISESRSPLHF. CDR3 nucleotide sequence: TGTGCCATCAGTGAGTCGAGATCACCCCTCCACTTT.

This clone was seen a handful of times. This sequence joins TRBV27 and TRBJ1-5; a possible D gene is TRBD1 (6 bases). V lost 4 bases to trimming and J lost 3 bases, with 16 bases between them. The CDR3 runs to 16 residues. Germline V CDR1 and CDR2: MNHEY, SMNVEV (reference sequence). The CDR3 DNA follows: TGTGCCAGCAGTTCCTCAACAGGGAACATCAATCAGCCCCAGCATTTT. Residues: CASSSSTGNINQPQHF.

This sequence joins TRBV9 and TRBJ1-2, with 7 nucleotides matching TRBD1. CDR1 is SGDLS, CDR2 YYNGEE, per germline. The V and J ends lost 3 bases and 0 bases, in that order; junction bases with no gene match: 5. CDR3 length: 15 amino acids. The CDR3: CASSGGQDSNYGYTF. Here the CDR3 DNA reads TGTGCCAGCAGCGGAGGACAGGACTCTAACTATGGCTACACCTTC.

The CDR3 is CASSLAFGQGAANEKLFF. The CDR3 region has the DNA TGTGCCAGCAGCTTAGCGTTCGGACAGGGGGCAGCTAATGAAAAACTGTTTTTT. The V and J genes are TRBV7-6 and TRBJ1-4; 11 bases are shared with TRBD1. CDR3 length equals 18 residues. With 0 bases clipped from V and 3 bases from J, the junction kept 6 bases outside the gene matches. Germline V gene data show CDR1 as SGHVS and CDR2 as FNYEAQ.

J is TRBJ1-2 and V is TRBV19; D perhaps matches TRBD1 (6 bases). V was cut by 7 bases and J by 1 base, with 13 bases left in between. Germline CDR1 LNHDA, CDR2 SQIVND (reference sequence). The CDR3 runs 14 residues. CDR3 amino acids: CASTTQGFNYGYTF. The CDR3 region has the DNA TGTGCCAGTACTACACAGGGTTTTAACTATGGCTACACCTTC.

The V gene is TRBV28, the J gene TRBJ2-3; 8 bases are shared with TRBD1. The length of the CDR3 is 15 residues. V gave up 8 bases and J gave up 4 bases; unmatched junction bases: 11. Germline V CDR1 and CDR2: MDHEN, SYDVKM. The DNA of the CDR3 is TGTGCCAGCGGAACGAGGGCAGGGGGCGCAGATACGCAGTATTTT. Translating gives CASGTRAGGADTQYF. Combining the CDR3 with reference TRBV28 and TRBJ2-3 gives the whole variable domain DVKVTQSSRYLVKRTGEKVFLECVQDMDHENMFWYRQDPGLGLRLIYFSYDVKMKEKGDIPEGYSVSREKKERFSLILESASTNQTSMYLCASGTRAGGADTQYFGPGTRLTVL.

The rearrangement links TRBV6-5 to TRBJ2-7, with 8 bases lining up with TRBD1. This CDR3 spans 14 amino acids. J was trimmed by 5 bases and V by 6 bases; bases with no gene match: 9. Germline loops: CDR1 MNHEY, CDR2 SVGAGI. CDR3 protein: CASRPRTGIHEQYV. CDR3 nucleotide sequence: TGTGCCAGCAGGCCCAGGACAGGGATCCACGAGCAGTACGTC.

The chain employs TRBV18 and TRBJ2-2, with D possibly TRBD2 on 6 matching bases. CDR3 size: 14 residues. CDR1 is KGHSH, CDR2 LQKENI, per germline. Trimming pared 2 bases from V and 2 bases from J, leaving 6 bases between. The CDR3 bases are TGTGCCAGCTCACCAACTAGCAACACCGGGGAGCTGTTTTTT. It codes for CASSPTSNTGELFF. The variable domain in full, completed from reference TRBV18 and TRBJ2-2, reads NAGVMQNPRHLVRRRGQEARLRCSPMKGHSHVYWYRQLPEEGLKFMVYLQKENIIDESGMPKERFSAEFPKEGPSILRIQQVVRGDSAAYFCASSPTSNTGELFFGEGSRLTVL.

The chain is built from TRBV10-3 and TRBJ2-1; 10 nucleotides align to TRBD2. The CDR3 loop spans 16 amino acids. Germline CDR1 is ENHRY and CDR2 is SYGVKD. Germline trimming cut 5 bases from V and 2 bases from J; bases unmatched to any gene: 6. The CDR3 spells CAISPLAGDTYNEQFF. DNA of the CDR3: TGTGCCATCAGTCCTCTAGCGGGGGATACCTACAATGAGCAGTTCTTC.

CDR3 coding DNA: TGTGCCAGCAGCGTAGGCTCACCCGGGGCCAACGTCCTGACTTTC. Residues: CASSVGSPGANVLTF. The rearrangement uses TRBV9 and TRBJ2-6, with D uncertain. With 0 bases removed from V and 4 bases from J, the gap between germline ends came to 8 bases. Germline CDR1 is SGDLS and CDR2 is YYNGEE. CDR3 length: 15 residues.

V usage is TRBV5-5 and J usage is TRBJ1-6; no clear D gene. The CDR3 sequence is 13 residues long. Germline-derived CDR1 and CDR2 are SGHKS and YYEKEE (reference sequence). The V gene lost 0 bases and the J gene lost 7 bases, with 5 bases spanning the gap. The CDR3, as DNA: TGTGCCAGCAGCTTGGACAAAAATTCACCCCTCCACTTT. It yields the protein CASSLDKNSPLHF.

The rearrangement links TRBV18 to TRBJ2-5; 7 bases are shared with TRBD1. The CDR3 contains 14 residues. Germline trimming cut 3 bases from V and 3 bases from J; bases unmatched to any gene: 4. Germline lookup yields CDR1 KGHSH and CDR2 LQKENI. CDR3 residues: CASSPSQGKETQYF. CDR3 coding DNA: TGTGCCAGCTCACCGTCACAGGGGAAAGAGACCCAGTACTTC.

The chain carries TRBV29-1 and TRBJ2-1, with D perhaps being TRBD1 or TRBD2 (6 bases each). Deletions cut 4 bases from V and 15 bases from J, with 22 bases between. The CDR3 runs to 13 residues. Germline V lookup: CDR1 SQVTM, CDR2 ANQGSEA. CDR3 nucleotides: TGCAGCGTTGTCTTGGGTGACGGGGGCCCCTTGTTCTTC. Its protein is CSVVLGDGGPLFF.

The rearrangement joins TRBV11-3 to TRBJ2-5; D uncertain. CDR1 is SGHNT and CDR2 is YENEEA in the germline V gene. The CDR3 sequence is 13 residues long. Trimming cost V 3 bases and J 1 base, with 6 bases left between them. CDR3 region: CASSLGFQETQYF. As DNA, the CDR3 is TGTGCCAGCAGCTTGGGCTTCCAAGAGACCCAGTACTTC.